The table lists the clone carrying this TCR beta chain with a count of one. Its target is unknown. Unique-molecular-identifier-tagged TCR beta cDNA libraries were used. Out of 1 to 10 million T cells, 480,000 or so cDNA molecules were generated. TCRdb reprocessed the PCR reads with MiXCR, giving one entry per CDR3 protein. The sample has some 500,000 distinct CDR3 sequences; around 40% are singletons. The CDR3 is 16 residues long. From germline, CDR1 is MRHNA and CDR2 SNTAGT. V lost 3 bases and J lost 1, with 15 bases in between. This entry comes from a study of post-analysis software for immune sequencing data. Study results and caveats: Included in a set of a handful of TRBV segments more frequent in patients than controls were TRBV5-6, TRBV5-1 and TRBV20-1.

The receptor's source is a girl aged 5-17 years with multiple sclerosis. V usage is TRBV6-4 and J usage is TRBJ1-1, with D possibly TRBD1 on 6 matching bases. The sequenced sample consisted of blood. The CDR3 reads CASSEGRGAGNTEAFF. In DNA form, the CDR3 reads TGTGCCAGCAGTGAGGGCAGGGGCGCCGGGAACACTGAAGCTTTCTTT.